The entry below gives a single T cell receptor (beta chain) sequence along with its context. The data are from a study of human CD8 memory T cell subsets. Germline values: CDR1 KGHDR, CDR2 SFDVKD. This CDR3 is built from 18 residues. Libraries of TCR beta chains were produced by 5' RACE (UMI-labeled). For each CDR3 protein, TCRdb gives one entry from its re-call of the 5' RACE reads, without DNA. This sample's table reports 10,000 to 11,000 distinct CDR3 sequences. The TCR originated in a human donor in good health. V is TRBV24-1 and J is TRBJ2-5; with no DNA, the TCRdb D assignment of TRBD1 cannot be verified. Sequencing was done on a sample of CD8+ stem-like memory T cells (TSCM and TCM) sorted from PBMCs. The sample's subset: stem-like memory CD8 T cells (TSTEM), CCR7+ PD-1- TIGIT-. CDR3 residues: CATSDYGATGRPEETQYF.